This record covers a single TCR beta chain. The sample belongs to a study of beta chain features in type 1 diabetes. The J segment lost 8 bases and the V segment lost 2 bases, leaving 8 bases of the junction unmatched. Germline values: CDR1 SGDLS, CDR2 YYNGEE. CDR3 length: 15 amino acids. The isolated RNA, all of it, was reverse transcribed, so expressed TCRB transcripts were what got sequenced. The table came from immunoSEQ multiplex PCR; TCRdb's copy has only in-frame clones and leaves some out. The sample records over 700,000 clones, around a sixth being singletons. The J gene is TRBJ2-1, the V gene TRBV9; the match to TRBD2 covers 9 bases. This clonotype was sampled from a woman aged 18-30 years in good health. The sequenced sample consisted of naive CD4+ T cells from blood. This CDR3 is CASSVGGRAGHEQFF. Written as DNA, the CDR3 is TGTGCCAGCAGCGTCGGCGGGAGGGCCGGGCATGAGCAGTTCTTC.